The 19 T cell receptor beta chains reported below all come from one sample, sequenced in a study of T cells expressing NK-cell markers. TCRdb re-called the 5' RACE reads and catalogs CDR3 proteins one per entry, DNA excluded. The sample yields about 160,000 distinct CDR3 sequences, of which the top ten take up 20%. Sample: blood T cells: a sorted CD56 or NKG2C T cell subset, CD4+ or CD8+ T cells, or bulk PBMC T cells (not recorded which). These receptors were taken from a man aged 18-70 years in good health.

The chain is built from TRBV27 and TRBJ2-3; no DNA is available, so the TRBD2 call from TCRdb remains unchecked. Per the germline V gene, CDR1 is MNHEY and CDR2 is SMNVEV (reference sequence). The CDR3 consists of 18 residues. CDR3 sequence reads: CASSLGLLAGGRGDTQYF.

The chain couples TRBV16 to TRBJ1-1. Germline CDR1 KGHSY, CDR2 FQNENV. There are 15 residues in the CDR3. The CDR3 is CASSQESTVNTEAFF.

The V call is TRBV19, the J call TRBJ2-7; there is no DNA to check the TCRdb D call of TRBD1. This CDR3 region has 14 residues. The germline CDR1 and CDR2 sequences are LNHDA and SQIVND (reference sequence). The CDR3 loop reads CASSISRGLKEQYF.

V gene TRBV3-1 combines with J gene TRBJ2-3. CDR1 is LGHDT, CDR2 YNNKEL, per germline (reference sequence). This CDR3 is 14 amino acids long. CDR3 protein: CASSPVAGTDTQYF.

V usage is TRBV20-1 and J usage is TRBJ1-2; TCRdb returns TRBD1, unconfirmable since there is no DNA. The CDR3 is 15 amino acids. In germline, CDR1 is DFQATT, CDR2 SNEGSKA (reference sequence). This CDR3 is CSASQPTVPNYGYTF.

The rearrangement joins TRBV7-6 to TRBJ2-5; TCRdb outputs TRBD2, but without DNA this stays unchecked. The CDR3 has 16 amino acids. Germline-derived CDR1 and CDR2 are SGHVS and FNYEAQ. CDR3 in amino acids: CASSLMWASVTETQYF.

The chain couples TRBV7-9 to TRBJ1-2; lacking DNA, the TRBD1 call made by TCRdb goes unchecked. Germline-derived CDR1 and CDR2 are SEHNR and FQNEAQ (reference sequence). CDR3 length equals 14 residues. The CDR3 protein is CASSLGPNREGYTF. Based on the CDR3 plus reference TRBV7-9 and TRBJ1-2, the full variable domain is DTGVSQNPRHKITKRGQNVTFRCDPISEHNRLYWYRQTLGQGPEFLTYFQNEAQLEKSRLLSDRFSAERPKGSFSTLEIQRTEQGDSAMYLCASSLGPNREGYTFGSGTRLTVV.

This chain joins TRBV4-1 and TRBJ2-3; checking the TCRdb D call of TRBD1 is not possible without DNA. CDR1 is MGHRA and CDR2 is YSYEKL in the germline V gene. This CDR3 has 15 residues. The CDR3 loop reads CASSSRGGEGDTQYF.

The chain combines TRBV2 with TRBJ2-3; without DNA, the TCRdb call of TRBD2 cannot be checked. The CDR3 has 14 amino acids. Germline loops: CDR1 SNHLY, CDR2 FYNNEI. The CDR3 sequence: CASSLRLDTDTQYF.

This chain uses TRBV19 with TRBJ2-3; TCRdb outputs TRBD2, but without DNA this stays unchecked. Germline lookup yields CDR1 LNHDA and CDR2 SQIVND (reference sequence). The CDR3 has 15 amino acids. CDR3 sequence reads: CASRRASGGTDTQYF.

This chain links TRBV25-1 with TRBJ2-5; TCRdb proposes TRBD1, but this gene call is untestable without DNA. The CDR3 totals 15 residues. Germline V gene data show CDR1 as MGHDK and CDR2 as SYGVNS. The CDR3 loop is CASSPGRQLQETQYF. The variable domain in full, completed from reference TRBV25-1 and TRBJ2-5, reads EADIYQTPRYLVIGTGKKITLECSQTMGHDKMYWYQQDPGMELHLIHYSYGVNSTEKGDLSSESTVSRIRTEHFPLTLESARPSHTSQYLCASSPGRQLQETQYFGPGTRLLVL.

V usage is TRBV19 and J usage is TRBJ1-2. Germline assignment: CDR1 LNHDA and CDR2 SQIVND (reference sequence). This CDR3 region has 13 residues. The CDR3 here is CASSIGRMVGYTF.

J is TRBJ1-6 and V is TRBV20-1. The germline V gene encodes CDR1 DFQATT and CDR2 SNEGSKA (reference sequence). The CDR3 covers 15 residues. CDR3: CSARSTSSYNSPLHF.

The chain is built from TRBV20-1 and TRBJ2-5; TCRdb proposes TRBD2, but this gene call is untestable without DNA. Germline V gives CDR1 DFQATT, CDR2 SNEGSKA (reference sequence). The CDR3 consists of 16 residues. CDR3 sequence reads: CSASKSRRELGETQYF.

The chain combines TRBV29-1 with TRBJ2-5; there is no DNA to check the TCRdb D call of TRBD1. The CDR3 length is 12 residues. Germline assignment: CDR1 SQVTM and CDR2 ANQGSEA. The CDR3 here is CSVRTLQETQYF.

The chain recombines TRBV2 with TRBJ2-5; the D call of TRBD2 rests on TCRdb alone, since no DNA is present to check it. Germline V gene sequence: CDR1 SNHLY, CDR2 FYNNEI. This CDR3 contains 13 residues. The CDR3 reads CATPLLAGAASYF.

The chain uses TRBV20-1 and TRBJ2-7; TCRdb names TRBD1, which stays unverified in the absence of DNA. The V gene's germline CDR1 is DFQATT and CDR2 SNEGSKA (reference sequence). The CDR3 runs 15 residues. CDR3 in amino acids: CSARESGTRAYEQYF.

This CDR3 is CATSPHAYEQYF. V gene TRBV15 combines with J gene TRBJ2-7. Germline CDR1 reads LNHNV; CDR2 reads YYDKDF (reference sequence). The CDR3 has 12 residues.

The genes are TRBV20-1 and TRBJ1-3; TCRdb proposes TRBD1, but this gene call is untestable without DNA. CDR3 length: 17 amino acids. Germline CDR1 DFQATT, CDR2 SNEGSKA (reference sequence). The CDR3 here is CSVWGNDLTLTGNTIYF.